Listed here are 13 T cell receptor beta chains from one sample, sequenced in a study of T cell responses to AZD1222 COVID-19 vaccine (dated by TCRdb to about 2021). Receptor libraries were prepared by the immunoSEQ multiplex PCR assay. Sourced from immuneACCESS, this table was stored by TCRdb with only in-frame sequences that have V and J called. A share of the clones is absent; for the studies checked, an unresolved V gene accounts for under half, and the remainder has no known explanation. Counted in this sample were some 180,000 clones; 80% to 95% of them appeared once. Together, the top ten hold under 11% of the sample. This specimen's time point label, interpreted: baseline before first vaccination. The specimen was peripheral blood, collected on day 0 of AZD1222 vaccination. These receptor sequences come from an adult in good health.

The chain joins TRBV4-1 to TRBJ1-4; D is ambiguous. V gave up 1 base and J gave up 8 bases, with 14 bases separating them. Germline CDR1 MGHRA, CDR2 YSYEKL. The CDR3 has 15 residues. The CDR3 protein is CASSQARKRGEKLFF. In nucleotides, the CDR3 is TGCGCCAGCAGCCAAGCTCGGAAAAGAGGGGAAAAACTGTTTTTT.

The CDR3 reads CASSHGMTEAFF. CDR3 coding DNA: TGTGCCAGCAGCCACGGGATGACTGAAGCTTTCTTT. This chain joins TRBV7-8 and TRBJ1-1; no clear D gene. V lost 5 bases and J lost 5, with 9 bases in between. This CDR3 is built from 12 residues. Germline values: CDR1 SGHVS, CDR2 FQNEAQ.

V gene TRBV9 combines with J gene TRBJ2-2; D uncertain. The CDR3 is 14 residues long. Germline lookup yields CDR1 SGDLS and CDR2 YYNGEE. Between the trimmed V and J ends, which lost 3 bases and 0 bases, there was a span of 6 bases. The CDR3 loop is CASSAEANTGELFF. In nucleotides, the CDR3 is TGTGCCAGCAGCGCTGAGGCGAACACCGGGGAGCTGTTTTTT. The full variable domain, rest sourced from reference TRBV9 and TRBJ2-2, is DSGVTQTPKHLITATGQRVTLRCSPRSGDLSVYWYQQSLDQGLQFLIQYYNGEERAKGNILERFSAQQFPDLHSELNLSSLELGDSALYFCASSAEANTGELFFGEGSRLTVL.

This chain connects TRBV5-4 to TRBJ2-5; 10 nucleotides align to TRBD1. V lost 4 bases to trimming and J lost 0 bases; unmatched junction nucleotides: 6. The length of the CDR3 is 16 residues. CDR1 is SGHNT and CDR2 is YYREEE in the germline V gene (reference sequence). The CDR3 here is CASSPSGTGDQETQYF. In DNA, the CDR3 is TGTGCCAGCAGCCCCTCCGGGACAGGGGACCAAGAGACCCAGTACTTC. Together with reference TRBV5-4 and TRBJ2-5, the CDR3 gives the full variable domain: ETGVTQSPTHLIKTRGQQVTLRCSSQSGHNTVSWYQQALGQGPQFIFQYYREEENGRGNFPPRFSGLQFPNYSSELNVNALELDDSALYLCASSPSGTGDQETQYFGPGTRLLVL.

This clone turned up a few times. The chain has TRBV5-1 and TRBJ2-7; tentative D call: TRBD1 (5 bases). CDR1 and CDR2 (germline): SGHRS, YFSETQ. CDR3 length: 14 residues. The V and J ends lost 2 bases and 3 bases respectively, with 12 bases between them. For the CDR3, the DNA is TGCGCCAGCAGCTTCAATTCCCAGGGCTACGAGCAGTACTTC. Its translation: CASSFNSQGYEQYF.

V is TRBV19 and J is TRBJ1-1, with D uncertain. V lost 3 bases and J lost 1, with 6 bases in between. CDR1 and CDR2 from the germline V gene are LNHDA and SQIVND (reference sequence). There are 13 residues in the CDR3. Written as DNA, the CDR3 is TGTGCCAGTAGTATGGTAGAGAACACTGAAGCTTTCTTT. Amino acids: CASSMVENTEAFF.

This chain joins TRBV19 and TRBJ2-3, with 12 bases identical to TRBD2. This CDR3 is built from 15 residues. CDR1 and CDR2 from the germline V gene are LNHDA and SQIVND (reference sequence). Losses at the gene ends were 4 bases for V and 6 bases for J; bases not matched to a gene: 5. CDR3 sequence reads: CASSRTSGRRDTQYF. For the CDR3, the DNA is TGTGCCAGTAGTAGAACTAGCGGGAGGCGGGATACGCAGTATTTT.

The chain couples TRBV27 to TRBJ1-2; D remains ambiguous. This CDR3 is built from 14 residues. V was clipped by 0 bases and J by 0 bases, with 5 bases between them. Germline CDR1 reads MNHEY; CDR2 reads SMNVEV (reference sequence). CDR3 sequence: CASSLSKANYGYTF. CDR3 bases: TGTGCCAGCAGTTTATCTAAAGCTAACTATGGCTACACCTTC.

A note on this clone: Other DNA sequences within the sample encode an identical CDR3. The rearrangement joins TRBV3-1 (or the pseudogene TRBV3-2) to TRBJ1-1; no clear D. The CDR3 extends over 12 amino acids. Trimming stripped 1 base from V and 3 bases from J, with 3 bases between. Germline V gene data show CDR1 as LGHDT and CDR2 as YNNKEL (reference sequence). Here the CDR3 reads CASSQGYTEAFF. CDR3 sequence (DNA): TGTGCCAGCAGCCAAGGGTACACTGAAGCTTTCTTT.

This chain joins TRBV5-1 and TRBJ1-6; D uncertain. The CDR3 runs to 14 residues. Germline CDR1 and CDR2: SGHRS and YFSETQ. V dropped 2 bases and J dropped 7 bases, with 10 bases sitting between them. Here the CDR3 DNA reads TGCGCCAGCAGCTTAACAGCACAGAATTCACCCCTCCACTTT. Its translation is CASSLTAQNSPLHF.

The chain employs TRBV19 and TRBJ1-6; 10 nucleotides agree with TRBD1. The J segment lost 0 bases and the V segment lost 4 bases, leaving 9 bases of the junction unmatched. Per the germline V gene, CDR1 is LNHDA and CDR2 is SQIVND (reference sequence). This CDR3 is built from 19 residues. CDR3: CASSTGQGRGSSYNSPLHF. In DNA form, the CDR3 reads TGTGCCAGTAGTACGGGACAGGGGAGAGGGAGCTCCTATAATTCACCCCTCCACTTT.

The CDR3 loop is CASSLLDEVLGNTIYF. CDR3 sequence (DNA): TGTGCCAGCTCTTTATTGGATGAAGTGCTTGGAAACACCATATATTTT. V usage is TRBV28 and J usage is TRBJ1-3; D is ambiguous. CDR1 and CDR2 from the germline V gene are MDHEN and SYDVKM. V was cut by 8 bases and J by 3 bases, with 20 bases left in between. This CDR3 has 16 residues.

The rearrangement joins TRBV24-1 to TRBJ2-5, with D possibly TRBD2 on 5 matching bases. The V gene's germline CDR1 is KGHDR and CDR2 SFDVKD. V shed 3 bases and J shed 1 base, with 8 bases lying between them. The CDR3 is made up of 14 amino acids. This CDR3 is CATSDRRFQETQYF. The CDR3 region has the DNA TGTGCCACCAGTGATCGGAGGTTCCAAGAGACCCAGTACTTC.